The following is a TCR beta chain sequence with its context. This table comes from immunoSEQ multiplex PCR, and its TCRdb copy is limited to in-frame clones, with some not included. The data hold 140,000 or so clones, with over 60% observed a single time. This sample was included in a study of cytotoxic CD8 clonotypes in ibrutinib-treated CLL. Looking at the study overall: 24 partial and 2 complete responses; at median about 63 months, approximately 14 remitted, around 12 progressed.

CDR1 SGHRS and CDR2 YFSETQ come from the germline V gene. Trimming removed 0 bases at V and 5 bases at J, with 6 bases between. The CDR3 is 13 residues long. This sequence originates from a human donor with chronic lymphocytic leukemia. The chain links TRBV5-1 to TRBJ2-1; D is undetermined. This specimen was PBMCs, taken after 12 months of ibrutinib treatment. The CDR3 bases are TGCGCCAGCAGCTTGGCACTCAACAATGAGCAGTTCTTC. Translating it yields CASSLALNNEQFF.